These 10 T cell receptor beta chains were sequenced from one sample in a study of T cells in Graves' hyperthyroidism and ophthalmopathy. It was RNA transcripts that yielded the amplified TCR beta CDR3 regions. RT-PCR in the first round (using the HTBI primer set) targeted the TCR CDR3. Using its own MiXCR run on the multiplex PCR reads, TCRdb lists one record per CDR3 protein. This sample yields 700,000 or so distinct CDR3 sequences, of which 13% to 15% are seen a single time; approximately 12% belongs to the top ten. Sequenced sample: blood. Receptors originate from a woman aged 45-65 years with Graves' ophthalmopathy.

This clonotype has a handful of counts. The chain uses TRBV6-2 or TRBV6-3 and TRBJ1-2, with D possibly TRBD1 on 6 matching bases. CDR3 length: 16 residues. The germline V and J ends were trimmed by 5 bases and 5 bases, with 21 bases remaining between them. Germline loops: CDR1 MNHEY, CDR2 SVGEGT. The CDR3 DNA reads as TGTGCCAGCAGTAGTGGACAGCCTTTTAGGGAGTATGGCTACACCTTC. It codes for CASSSGQPFREYGYTF.

A single count supports this clonotype. V gene TRBV19 combines with J gene TRBJ2-4, with D maybe TRBD2 (6 bases). The CDR3 has 14 residues. Trimming left V 3 bases short and J 6 bases short, with 12 bases between. CDR1 is LNHDA, CDR2 SQIVND, per germline (reference sequence). The chain's CDR3 is CASSMPGERNIQYF. The CDR3 DNA reads TGTGCCAGTAGTATGCCGGGGGAGAGAAACATTCAGTACTTC.

This clonotype was detected many times. The chain links TRBV29-1 to TRBJ2-1; no definite D call. Trimming removed 3 bases at V and 0 bases at J, with 9 bases between. Germline V gives CDR1 SQVTM, CDR2 ANQGSEA. There are 14 residues in the CDR3. The CDR3 nucleotides read TGCAGCGTTGATCGTGAAAGCTCCTACAATGAGCAGTTCTTC. Its translation is CSVDRESSYNEQFF.

This clonotype was seen ten or more times. The chain uses TRBV6-2 or TRBV6-3 and TRBJ2-7, with unresolved D. CDR1 MNHEY and CDR2 SVGEGT come from the germline V gene. The CDR3 is 15 residues long. V lost 2 bases to trimming and J lost 2 bases, with 13 bases between them. The CDR3 DNA sequence: TGTGCCAGCAGTTACGAGGTGGGATTAACCTACGAGCAGTACTTC. It yields the protein CASSYEVGLTYEQYF.

This clonotype was picked up many times. The gene calls are TRBV7-2 and TRBJ2-2, with a possible D match to TRBD1 (5 bases). The V gene's germline CDR1 is SGHTA and CDR2 FQGNSA. Trimming stripped 0 bases from V and 6 bases from J, with 11 bases between. The CDR3 extends over 15 amino acids. The CDR3 loop reads CASSLAGRSPGELFF. The CDR3, as DNA: TGTGCCAGCAGCTTAGCGGGGCGTAGTCCCGGGGAGCTGTTTTTT.

This chain uses TRBV25-1 with TRBJ1-3; 9 nucleotides match TRBD1. The CDR3 runs 18 residues. V lost 2 bases to trimming and J lost 0 bases; unmatched junction nucleotides: 8. Germline V lookup: CDR1 MGHDK, CDR2 SYGVNS. The CDR3 DNA reads TGTGCCAGCAGTGAAGCACCGGGACAGGGAAGCTCTGGAAACACCATATATTTT. Translated: CASSEAPGQGSSGNTIYF.

This clonotype showed up just a few times. The chain has TRBV29-1 and TRBJ1-4; 7 nucleotides match TRBD1. The CDR3 extends over 13 amino acids. The ends lost 6 bases at V and 8 bases at J; junction bases unmatched: 9. Germline V CDR1 and CDR2: SQVTM, ANQGSEA. CDR3 DNA: TGCAGCGTCTTCACAGGGGACGGGGAAAAACTGTTTTTT. Translated, it gives CSVFTGDGEKLFF.

This chain joins TRBV28 and TRBJ1-5; possible D gene TRBD1, 5 bases. With 3 bases removed from V and 5 bases from J, the gap between germline ends came to 11 bases. Germline V gene lookup returns CDR1 MDHEN and CDR2 SYDVKM. The CDR3 extends over 14 amino acids. The CDR3 is CASSFPGTHQPQHF. The CDR3, as DNA: TGTGCCAGCAGTTTTCCAGGGACCCATCAGCCCCAGCATTTT. Using reference TRBV28 and TRBJ1-5 for the parts outside the CDR3, the full variable domain is DVKVTQSSRYLVKRTGEKVFLECVQDMDHENMFWYRQDPGLGLRLIYFSYDVKMKEKGDIPEGYSVSREKKERFSLILESASTNQTSMYLCASSFPGTHQPQHFGDGTRLSIL.

The rearrangement links TRBV28 to TRBJ1-4, with TRBD1 matching over 10 bases. The CDR3 has 15 residues. Trimming at V came to 5 bases and at J to 8 bases, leaving 8 bases not matched to a gene. The germline V gene has CDR1 MDHEN and CDR2 SYDVKM. The CDR3 DNA sequence: TGTGCCAGCAGTCCCGGGACAGGGGATTGGGAAAAACTGTTTTTT. It translates to CASSPGTGDWEKLFF. The full variable domain, in which reference TRBV28 and TRBJ1-4 provide the parts outside the CDR3, is DVKVTQSSRYLVKRTGEKVFLECVQDMDHENMFWYRQDPGLGLRLIYFSYDVKMKEKGDIPEGYSVSREKKERFSLILESASTNQTSMYLCASSPGTGDWEKLFFGSGTQLSVL.

The V and J genes are TRBV6-2 or TRBV6-3 and TRBJ2-3, with 8 bases lining up with TRBD2. V gave up 4 bases and J gave up 2 bases; unmatched junction bases: 8. The CDR3 extends over 16 amino acids. Germline V gives CDR1 MNHEY, CDR2 SVGEGT. Written as DNA, the CDR3 is TGTGCCAGCAGTTCAGGAGCGGGAGTCAACACAGATACGCAGTATTTT. Protein: CASSSGAGVNTDTQYF.